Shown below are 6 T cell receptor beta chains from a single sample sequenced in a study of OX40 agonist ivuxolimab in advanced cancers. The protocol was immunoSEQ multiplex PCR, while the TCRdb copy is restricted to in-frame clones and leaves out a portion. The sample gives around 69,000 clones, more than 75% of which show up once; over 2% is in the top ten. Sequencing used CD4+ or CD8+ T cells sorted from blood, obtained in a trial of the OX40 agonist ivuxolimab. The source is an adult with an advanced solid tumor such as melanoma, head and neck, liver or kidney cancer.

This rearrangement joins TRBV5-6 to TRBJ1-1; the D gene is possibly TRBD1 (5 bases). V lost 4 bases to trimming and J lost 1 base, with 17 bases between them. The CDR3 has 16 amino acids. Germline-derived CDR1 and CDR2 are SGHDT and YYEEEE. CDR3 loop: CASSAGAGRANTEAFF. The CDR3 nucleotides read TGTGCCAGCAGCGCCGGCGCGGGGCGCGCGAACACTGAAGCTTTCTTT.

The CDR3 nucleotides are TGTGCCAGCTCACACCGGGACGAGCAGTACTTC. This encodes CASSHRDEQYF. V usage is TRBV27 and J usage is TRBJ2-7, with no clear D. Trimming shortened V by 8 bases and J by 5 bases, and 10 bases separated the two germline ends. The CDR3 contains 11 residues. Germline lookup yields CDR1 MNHEY and CDR2 SMNVEV (reference sequence).

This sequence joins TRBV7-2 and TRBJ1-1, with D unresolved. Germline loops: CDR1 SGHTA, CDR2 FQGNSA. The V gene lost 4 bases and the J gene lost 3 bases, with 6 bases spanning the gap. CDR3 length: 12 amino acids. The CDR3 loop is CASSSPYTEAFF. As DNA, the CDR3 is TGTGCCAGCAGCTCCCCATACACTGAAGCTTTCTTT.

CDR3: CASSEGLLPYNEQFF. Here the CDR3 DNA reads TGTGCCAGCAGCGAGGGACTTCTACCTTACAATGAGCAGTTCTTC. The rearrangement uses TRBV9 and TRBJ2-1; tentatively, D is TRBD2 (6 bases). Looked up from germline, CDR1 is SGDLS and CDR2 is YYNGEE. The CDR3 has 15 amino acids. V was shortened by 3 bases and J by 4 bases, with 14 bases between the two germline ends.

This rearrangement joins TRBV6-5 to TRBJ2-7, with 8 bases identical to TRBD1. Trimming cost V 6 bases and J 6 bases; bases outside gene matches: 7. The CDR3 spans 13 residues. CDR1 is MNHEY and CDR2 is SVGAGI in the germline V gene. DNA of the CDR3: TGTGCCAGCAGAATTAGACAGGGGACCGAGCAGTACGTC. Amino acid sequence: CASRIRQGTEQYV.

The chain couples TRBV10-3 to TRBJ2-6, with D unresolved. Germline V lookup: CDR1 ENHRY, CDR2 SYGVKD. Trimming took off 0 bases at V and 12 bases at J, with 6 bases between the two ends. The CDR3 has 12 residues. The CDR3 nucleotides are TGTGCCATCAGTGAGTCGCCCCCCGTCCTGACTTTC. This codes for CAISESPPVLTF.